The sequence of this T cell receptor (beta chain) was determined in a study of T cell repertoires in ileal Crohn's disease. Study-level points and caveats: Active smokers at surgery had more clonal expansions than non-smokers. Compared with CD4 T cells, sorted CD8 cells carried more expanded clones.

Some clones are missing from TCRdb's copy, which holds only in-frame ones; the method was immunoSEQ multiplex PCR. The sample has fewer than 20,000 clones; about 91% are singletons. Worth noting for this clone: What it binds is unknown.

The CDR3 is 15 amino acids. Germline V gene sequence: CDR1 GTSNPN, CDR2 SVGIG (reference sequence). Trimming shortened V by 4 bases and J by 1 base, and 11 bases separated the two germline ends. The clonotype was recovered from an adult with Crohn's disease. The gene calls are TRBV30 and TRBJ2-6, with D tentatively TRBD2 (6 bases). Sequencing was carried out using ileal tissue. The CDR3 region has the DNA TGTGCCTGGATCGGGGGAGGATCTGGGGCCAACGTCCTGACTTTC. Its translation: CAWIGGGSGANVLTF. The complete variable domain, with remaining parts taken from reference TRBV30 and TRBJ2-6, reads SQTIHQWPATLVQPVGSPLSLECTVEGTSNPNLYWYRQAAGRGLQLLFYSVGIGQISSEVPQNLSASRPQDRQFILSSKKLLLSDSGFYLCAWIGGGSGANVLTFGAGSRLTVL.